Listed below are T cell receptor beta chains from one sample, sequenced in a study of PD-1 blockade in mismatch repair-deficient tumors. Assay used: immunoSEQ multiplex PCR; TCRdb lists only in-frame clones, some missing. The data show 30,000 to 45,000 clones, 80% to 85% seen once. The input for sequencing was PBMCs, taken 38 weeks after starting pembrolizumab. Receptor source: an adult with mismatch repair-deficient cancer. CDR3s include the opening cysteine and the closing phenylalanine or tryptophan. The D gene is left open where the match is weak. For some rows the clone size is stated as once, few or many, or as a class when expanded; others skip it.

CDR3aa: CASSLTGTGGIGGEAFF; CDR3nt: TGTGCCAGCAGCTTAACCGGGACAGGGGGGATAGGGGGTGAAGCTTTCTTT; d_gene: TRBD1; abundance: -; v_gene: TRBV13; j_gene: TRBJ1-1
CDR3aa: CASIGQNTEAFF; CDR3nt: TGTGCCAGCATAGGACAGAACACTGAAGCTTTCTTT; d_gene: -; abundance: once; v_gene: TRBV28; j_gene: TRBJ1-1
CDR3aa: CASSMPGAGETQYF; CDR3nt: TGTGCCAGTAGTATGCCAGGGGCTGGGGAGACCCAGTACTTC; d_gene: -; abundance: -; v_gene: TRBV19; j_gene: TRBJ2-5
CDR3aa: CASSPGTSGNYEQYF; CDR3nt: TGCGCCAGCAGCCCTGGAACTAGCGGGAACTACGAGCAGTACTTC; d_gene: TRBD2; abundance: few; v_gene: TRBV4-1; j_gene: TRBJ2-7
CDR3aa: CASSLVLAGMNEQFF; CDR3nt: TGTGCCAGCAGCTTGGTCCTAGCGGGAATGAATGAGCAGTTCTTC; d_gene: TRBD2; abundance: -; v_gene: TRBV5-4; j_gene: TRBJ2-1
CDR3aa: CASSPTTSGSVTGELFF; CDR3nt: TGTGCCAGCTCACCAACCACTAGCGGGAGTGTCACCGGGGAGCTGTTTTTT; d_gene: TRBD2; abundance: -; v_gene: TRBV18; j_gene: TRBJ2-2
CDR3aa: CASSERTGGRLEQYF; CDR3nt: TGCGCCAGCAGTGAGAGGACAGGGGGCCGTCTCGAGCAGTACTTC; d_gene: TRBD1; abundance: -; v_gene: TRBV10-1; j_gene: TRBJ2-7
CDR3aa: CASSGGLAGGRETQYF; CDR3nt: TGTGCCAGCTCGGGGGGACTAGCGGGAGGACGAGAGACCCAGTACTTC; d_gene: TRBD2; abundance: -; v_gene: TRBV9; j_gene: TRBJ2-5
CDR3aa: CASTNGLSSYEQYF; CDR3nt: TGTGCCAGCACCAACGGACTCTCCTCCTACGAGCAGTACTTC; d_gene: -; abundance: few; v_gene: TRBV6-6; j_gene: TRBJ2-7
CDR3aa: CASSLGHRDFGTEAFF; CDR3nt: TGCGCCAGCAGCTTGGGCCACCGGGACTTCGGCACTGAAGCTTTCTTT; d_gene: -; abundance: -; v_gene: TRBV5-1; j_gene: TRBJ1-1
CDR3aa: CATLIWTGGSEKLFF; CDR3nt: TGTGCCACCCTGATATGGACAGGGGGCTCTGAAAAACTGTTTTTT; d_gene: TRBD1; abundance: -; v_gene: TRBV6-1; j_gene: TRBJ1-4
CDR3aa: CASSHPTSGSSYEQYF; CDR3nt: TGCGCCAGCAGCCACCCCACTAGCGGGTCCTCCTACGAGCAGTACTTC; d_gene: TRBD2; abundance: few; v_gene: TRBV4-1; j_gene: TRBJ2-7
CDR3aa: CAWSVGAGNSPLHF; CDR3nt: TGTGCCTGGAGCGTAGGGGCGGGGAATTCACCCCTCCACTTT; d_gene: -; abundance: -; v_gene: TRBV30; j_gene: TRBJ1-6
CDR3aa: CASSYPGAYEQYF; CDR3nt: TGTGCCAGCAGTTACCCAGGGGCTTACGAGCAGTACTTC; d_gene: -; abundance: once; v_gene: TRBV6-5; j_gene: TRBJ2-7
CDR3aa: CASSLTSGSYNEQFF; CDR3nt: TGTGCCAGCAGCCTGACTAGCGGCTCCTACAATGAGCAGTTCTTC; d_gene: TRBD2; abundance: once; v_gene: TRBV4-2; j_gene: TRBJ2-1
CDR3aa: CASSYSGTSGFGDTFF; CDR3nt: TGTGCCAGCAGCTATTCCGGGACTAGCGGATTTGGAGATACATTCTTC; d_gene: TRBD2; abundance: -; v_gene: TRBV13; j_gene: TRBJ2-1
CDR3aa: CASSFPLAGGHEQYF; CDR3nt: TGTGCCAGCAGCTTCCCGCTAGCGGGAGGCCACGAGCAGTACTTC; d_gene: TRBD2; abundance: few; v_gene: TRBV7-9; j_gene: TRBJ2-7
CDR3aa: CASRDTGTPNEKLFF; CDR3nt: TGTGCCAGCAGGGATACCGGGACACCTAATGAAAAACTGTTTTTT; d_gene: -; abundance: -; v_gene: TRBV6-6; j_gene: TRBJ1-4
CDR3aa: CASRTDSVYGYTF; CDR3nt: TGTGCCAGCAGGACCGACAGTGTCTATGGCTACACCTTC; d_gene: -; abundance: -; v_gene: TRBV2; j_gene: TRBJ1-2
CDR3aa: CASSPTVEYEQYF; CDR3nt: TGTGCCAGCAGTCCGACAGTTGAGTACGAGCAGTACTTC; d_gene: -; abundance: few; v_gene: TRBV6-5; j_gene: TRBJ2-7
CDR3aa: CASSFRLAGDYEQYF; CDR3nt: TGTGCCAGCAGTTTCCGACTAGCGGGAGACTACGAGCAGTACTTC; d_gene: TRBD2; abundance: -; v_gene: TRBV27; j_gene: TRBJ2-7
CDR3aa: CASSTLAGGPDEQYF; CDR3nt: TGTGCCAGCAGTACCCTGGCGGGAGGGCCGGACGAGCAGTACTTC; d_gene: TRBD2; abundance: -; v_gene: TRBV27; j_gene: TRBJ2-7
CDR3aa: CAISLGGAYNEQFF; CDR3nt: TGTGCCATCAGCCTAGGGGGGGCCTACAATGAGCAGTTCTTC; d_gene: -; abundance: -; v_gene: TRBV10-3; j_gene: TRBJ2-1
CDR3aa: CASSIRDSSYEQYF; CDR3nt: TGTGCCAGTAGTATCCGGGACAGCTCCTACGAGCAGTACTTC; d_gene: TRBD1; abundance: -; v_gene: TRBV19; j_gene: TRBJ2-7
CDR3aa: CASRNNYGYTF; CDR3nt: TGCGCCAGCAGAAACAATTATGGCTACACCTTC; d_gene: -; abundance: once; v_gene: TRBV5-1; j_gene: TRBJ1-2
CDR3aa: CASSSGLAVTDTQYF; CDR3nt: TGTGCCAGCAGCTCCGGACTAGCGGTCACAGATACGCAGTATTTT; d_gene: TRBD2; abundance: once; v_gene: TRBV7-3; j_gene: TRBJ2-3
CDR3aa: CASSFLFGQGEGYTF; CDR3nt: TGTGCCAGCAGTTTCCTCTTCGGACAGGGTGAAGGCTACACCTTC; d_gene: TRBD1; abundance: -; v_gene: TRBV28; j_gene: TRBJ1-2
CDR3aa: CASSLRLHGTDTQYF; CDR3nt: TGTGCCAGCAGCTTGCGGCTTCATGGCACAGATACGCAGTATTTT; d_gene: -; abundance: -; v_gene: TRBV7-3; j_gene: TRBJ2-3
CDR3aa: CAISPGTGGLETQYF; CDR3nt: TGTGCCATCAGTCCCGGGACAGGGGGTTTGGAGACCCAGTACTTC; d_gene: TRBD1; abundance: -; v_gene: TRBV10-3; j_gene: TRBJ2-5
CDR3aa: CASSRLDRPYEQYF; CDR3nt: TGTGCCAGCAGCCGATTGGACAGGCCCTACGAGCAGTACTTC; d_gene: TRBD1; abundance: few; v_gene: TRBV7-3; j_gene: TRBJ2-7
CDR3aa: CACREPGANVLTF; CDR3nt: TGTGCCTGCAGGGAACCTGGGGCCAACGTCCTGACTTTC; d_gene: -; abundance: once; v_gene: TRBV30; j_gene: TRBJ2-6
CDR3aa: CASRPGQSYNEQFF; CDR3nt: TGTGCCAGCAGACCGGGACAAAGTTACAATGAGCAGTTCTTC; d_gene: -; abundance: -; v_gene: TRBV28; j_gene: TRBJ2-1
CDR3aa: CASSEREYSEQYF; CDR3nt: TGTGCCAGCAGTGAACGGGAGTATAGCGAGCAGTACTTC; d_gene: -; abundance: -; v_gene: TRBV6-1; j_gene: TRBJ2-7
CDR3aa: CASSMTSQNNEQFF; CDR3nt: TGTGCCAGTAGTATGACATCACAAAACAATGAGCAGTTCTTC; d_gene: -; abundance: -; v_gene: TRBV19; j_gene: TRBJ2-1
CDR3aa: CASSPVWATQYF; CDR3nt: TGTGCCAGCAGCCCCGTCTGGGCGACCCAGTACTTC; d_gene: -; abundance: -; v_gene: TRBV7-2; j_gene: TRBJ2-5
CDR3aa: CASSPRGGQDNSPLHF; CDR3nt: TGTGCCAGCAGTCCTCGGGGGGGGCAGGATAATTCACCCCTCCACTTT; d_gene: -; abundance: once; v_gene: TRBV6-6; j_gene: TRBJ1-6